This T cell receptor beta chain comes out of a study of CD8 T cells in ankylosing spondylitis. This CDR3 is built from 12 residues. With 0 bases removed from V and 9 bases from J, the gap between germline ends came to 6 bases. Germline CDR1 SNHLY, CDR2 FYNNEI. Scientists made TCR beta libraries using quantitative 5'-RACE with molecular barcodes. Each CDR3 protein gets one entry after TCRdb re-called the 5' RACE reads with MiXCR. The table records about 350,000 distinct CDR3 sequences, 20% of them present only once. The table lists this clonotype with many counts. Its target is unknown. Study-level points and caveats: Clones tied to disease were said to be significantly enriched in matched ankylosing spondylitis synovial fluid.

This receptor was taken from a male donor with ankylosing spondylitis or in good health (not recorded which). Material for sequencing was blood, either unsorted or a sorted T cell fraction (not recorded which). The chain employs TRBV2 and TRBJ2-1; D uncertain. This chain's CDR3 is CASSEARGEQFF. CDR3 nucleotide sequence: TGTGCCAGCAGTGAAGCAAGAGGTGAGCAGTTCTTC.